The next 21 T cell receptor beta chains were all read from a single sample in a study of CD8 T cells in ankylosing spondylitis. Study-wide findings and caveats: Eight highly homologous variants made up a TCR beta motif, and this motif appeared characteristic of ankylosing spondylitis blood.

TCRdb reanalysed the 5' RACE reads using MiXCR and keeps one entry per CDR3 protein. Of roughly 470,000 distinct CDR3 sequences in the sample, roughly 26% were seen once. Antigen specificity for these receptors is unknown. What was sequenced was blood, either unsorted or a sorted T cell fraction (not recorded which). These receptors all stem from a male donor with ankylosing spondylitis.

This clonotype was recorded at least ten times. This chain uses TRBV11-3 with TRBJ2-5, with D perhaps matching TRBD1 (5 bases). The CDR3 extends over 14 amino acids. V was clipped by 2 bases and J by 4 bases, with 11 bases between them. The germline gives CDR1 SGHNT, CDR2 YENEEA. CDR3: CASSLQGITETQYF. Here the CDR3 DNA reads TGTGCCAGCAGCTTACAGGGAATAACAGAGACCCAGTACTTC.

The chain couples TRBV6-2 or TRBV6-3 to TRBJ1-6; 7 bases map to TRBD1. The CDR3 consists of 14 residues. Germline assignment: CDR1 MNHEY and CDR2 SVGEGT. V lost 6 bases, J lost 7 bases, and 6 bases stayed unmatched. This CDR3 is CASRTTGPNSPLHF. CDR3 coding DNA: TGTGCCAGCAGAACGACAGGGCCCAATTCACCCCTCCACTTT.

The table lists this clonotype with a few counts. CDR3 in DNA: TGTGCCACCAGCCGGGACAGGGAGTTTTCACCCCTCCACTTT. It is translated as CATSRDREFSPLHF. The rearrangement joins TRBV15 to TRBJ1-6, with TRBD1 identical over 9 bases. Germline trimming cut 5 bases from V and 9 bases from J; bases unmatched to any gene: 5. Germline CDR1 is LNHNV and CDR2 is YYDKDF (reference sequence). The CDR3 contains 14 residues.

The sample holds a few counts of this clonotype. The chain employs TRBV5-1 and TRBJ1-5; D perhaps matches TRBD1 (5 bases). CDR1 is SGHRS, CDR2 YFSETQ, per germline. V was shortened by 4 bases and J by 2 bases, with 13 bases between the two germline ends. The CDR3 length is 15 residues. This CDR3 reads CASSPGTYGNQPQHF. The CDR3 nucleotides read TGCGCCAGCAGCCCAGGGACTTACGGCAATCAGCCCCAGCATTTT.

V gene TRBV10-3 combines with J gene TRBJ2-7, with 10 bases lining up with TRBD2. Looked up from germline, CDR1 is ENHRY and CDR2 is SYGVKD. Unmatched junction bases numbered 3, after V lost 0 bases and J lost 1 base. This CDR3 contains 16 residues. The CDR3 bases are TGTGCCATCAGTGAGTCACGGACTAGCGGATCCTACGAGCAGTACTTC. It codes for CAISESRTSGSYEQYF.

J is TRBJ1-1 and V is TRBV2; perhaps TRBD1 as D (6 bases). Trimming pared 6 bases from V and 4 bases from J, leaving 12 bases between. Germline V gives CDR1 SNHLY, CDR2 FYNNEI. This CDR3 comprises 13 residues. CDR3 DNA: TGTGCCAGCAGAAATCAGGGGTCCACTGAAGCTTTCTTT. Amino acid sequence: CASRNQGSTEAFF.

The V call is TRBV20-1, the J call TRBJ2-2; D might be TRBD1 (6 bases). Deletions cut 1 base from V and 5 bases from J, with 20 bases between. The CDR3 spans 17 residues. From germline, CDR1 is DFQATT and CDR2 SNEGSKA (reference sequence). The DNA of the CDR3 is TGCAGTGCTAGAGGGACAGCTCAAGCCCGAGGGACCGGGGAGCTGTTTTTT. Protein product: CSARGTAQARGTGELFF.

CDR3 amino acids: CASSFQAGYNGELFF. The CDR3, as DNA: TGTGCCAGCAGTTTTCAGGCAGGGTATAACGGGGAGCTGTTTTTT. The V call is TRBV12-3 or TRBV12-4, the J call TRBJ2-2; the D gene is possibly TRBD1 (5 bases). V was trimmed by 3 bases and J by 7 bases, leaving 15 bases between them. The CDR3 covers 15 residues.

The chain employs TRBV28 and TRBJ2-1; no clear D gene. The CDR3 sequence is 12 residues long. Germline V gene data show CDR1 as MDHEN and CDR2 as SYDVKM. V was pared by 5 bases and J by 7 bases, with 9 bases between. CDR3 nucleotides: TGTGCCAGCAGTCCCCCCCGAAATGAGCAGTTCTTC. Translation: CASSPPRNEQFF. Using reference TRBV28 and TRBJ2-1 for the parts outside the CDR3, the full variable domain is DVKVTQSSRYLVKRTGEKVFLECVQDMDHENMFWYRQDPGLGLRLIYFSYDVKMKEKGDIPEGYSVSREKKERFSLILESASTNQTSMYLCASSPPRNEQFFGPGTRLTVL.

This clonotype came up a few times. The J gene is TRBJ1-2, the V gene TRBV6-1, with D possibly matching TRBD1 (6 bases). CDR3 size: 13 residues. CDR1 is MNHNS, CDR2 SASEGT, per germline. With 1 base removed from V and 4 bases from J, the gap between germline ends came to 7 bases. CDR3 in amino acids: CASSEGTAYGYTF. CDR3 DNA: TGTGCCAGCAGTGAAGGGACAGCCTATGGCTACACCTTC.

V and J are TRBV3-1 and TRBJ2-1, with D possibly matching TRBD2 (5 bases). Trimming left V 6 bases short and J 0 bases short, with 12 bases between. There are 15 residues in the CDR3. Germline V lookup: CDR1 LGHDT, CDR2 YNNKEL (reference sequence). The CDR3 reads CASRSWRASYNEQFF. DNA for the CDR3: TGTGCCAGCAGGTCCTGGCGGGCCTCCTACAATGAGCAGTTCTTC.

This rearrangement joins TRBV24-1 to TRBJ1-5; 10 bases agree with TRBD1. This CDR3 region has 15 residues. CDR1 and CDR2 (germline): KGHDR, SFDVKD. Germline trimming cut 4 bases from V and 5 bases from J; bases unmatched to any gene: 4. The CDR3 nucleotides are TGTGCCACCAGTGAAGCTGGACAGGGGGATCAGCCCCAGCATTTT. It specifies CATSEAGQGDQPQHF.

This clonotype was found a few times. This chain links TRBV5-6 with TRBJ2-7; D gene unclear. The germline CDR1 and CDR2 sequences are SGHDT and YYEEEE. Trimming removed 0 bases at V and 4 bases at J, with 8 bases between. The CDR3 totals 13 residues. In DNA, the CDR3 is TGTGCCAGCAGCTTGGGAAGGAAGTACGAGCAGTACGTC. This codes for CASSLGRKYEQYV.

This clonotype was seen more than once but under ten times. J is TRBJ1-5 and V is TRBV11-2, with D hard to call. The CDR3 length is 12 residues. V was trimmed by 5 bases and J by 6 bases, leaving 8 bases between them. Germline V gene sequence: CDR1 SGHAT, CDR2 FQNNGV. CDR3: CASSPYGQPQHF. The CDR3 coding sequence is TGTGCCAGCAGCCCTTATGGTCAGCCCCAGCATTTT. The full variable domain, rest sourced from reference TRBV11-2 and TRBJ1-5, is EAGVAQSPRYKIIEKRQSVAFWCNPISGHATLYWYQQILGQGPKLLIQFQNNGVVDDSQLPKDRFSAERLKGVDSTLKIQPAKLEDSAVYLCASSPYGQPQHFGDGTRLSIL.

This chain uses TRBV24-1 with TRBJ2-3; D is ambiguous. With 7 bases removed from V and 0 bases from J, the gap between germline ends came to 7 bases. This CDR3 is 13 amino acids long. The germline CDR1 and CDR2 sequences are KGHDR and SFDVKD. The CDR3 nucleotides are TGTGCCACCAGCAGCCGTAGCACAGATACGCAGTATTTT. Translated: CATSSRSTDTQYF.

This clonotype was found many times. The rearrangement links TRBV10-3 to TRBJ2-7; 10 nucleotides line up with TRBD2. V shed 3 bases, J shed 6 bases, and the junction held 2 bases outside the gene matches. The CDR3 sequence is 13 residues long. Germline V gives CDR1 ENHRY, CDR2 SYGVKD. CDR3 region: CAISELAGSEQYF. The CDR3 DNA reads TGTGCCATCAGTGAACTAGCGGGGAGCGAGCAGTACTTC.

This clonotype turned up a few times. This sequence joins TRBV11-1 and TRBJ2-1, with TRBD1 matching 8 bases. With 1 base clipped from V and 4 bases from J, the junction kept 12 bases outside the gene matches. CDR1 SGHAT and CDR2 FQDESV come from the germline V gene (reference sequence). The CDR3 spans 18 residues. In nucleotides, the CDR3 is TGTGCCAGCAGCTTAGAGGAGGCCGGGACAGGCGCTTACAATGAGCAGTTCTTC. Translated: CASSLEEAGTGAYNEQFF.

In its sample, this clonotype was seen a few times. This chain's CDR3 is CASRASPLDTGELFF. CDR3 nucleotide sequence: TGTGCCAGCAGAGCCAGCCCTCTCGACACCGGGGAGCTGTTTTTT. The rearrangement uses TRBV5-6 and TRBJ2-2; D remains ambiguous. Trimming took 5 bases from V and 3 from J, leaving 14 bases between them. CDR1 is SGHDT and CDR2 is YYEEEE in the germline V gene. The CDR3 spans 15 residues.

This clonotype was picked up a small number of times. The CDR3 sequence is CASSLALGFDEQFF. The CDR3 DNA sequence: TGCGCCAGCAGCTTGGCACTAGGGTTTGATGAGCAGTTCTTC. The genes are TRBV5-1 and TRBJ2-1, with a possible D match to TRBD2 (5 bases). The length of the CDR3 is 14 residues. V lost 0 bases, J lost 8 bases, and 12 bases lay in between. Germline V gene data show CDR1 as SGHRS and CDR2 as YFSETQ.

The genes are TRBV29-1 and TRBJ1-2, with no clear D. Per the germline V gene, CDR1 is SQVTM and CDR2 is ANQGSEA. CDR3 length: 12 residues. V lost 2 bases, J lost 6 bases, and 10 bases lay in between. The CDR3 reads CSVERGENGYTF. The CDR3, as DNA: TGCAGCGTTGAAAGAGGTGAAAATGGCTACACCTTC.

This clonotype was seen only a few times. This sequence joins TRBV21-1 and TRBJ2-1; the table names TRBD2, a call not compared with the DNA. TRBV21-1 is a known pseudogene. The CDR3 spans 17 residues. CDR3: CASSYRLAAYSYNEQFF. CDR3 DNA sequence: TGTGCCAGCAGCTACCGACTAGCGGCGTACTCCTACAATGAGCAGTTCTTC.